The 8 T cell receptor beta chains listed next were all sequenced from one sample in a study of OX40 agonist ivuxolimab in advanced cancers. Sequencing was performed with immunoSEQ multiplex PCR; in TCRdb, only in-frame clones are kept and a portion is missing. The sample lists just over 90,000 clones, 94% occurring once. Sequencing was performed on CD4+ or CD8+ T cells sorted from blood, taken in a trial of the OX40 agonist ivuxolimab. The receptors stem from an adult with an advanced solid tumor such as melanoma, head and neck, liver or kidney cancer.

J is TRBJ2-7 and V is TRBV28, with D perhaps TRBD1 or TRBD2 (5 bases each). Germline lookup yields CDR1 MDHEN and CDR2 SYDVKM. Between the trimmed V and J ends, which lost 3 bases and 0 bases, there was a span of 9 bases. The CDR3 consists of 14 residues. CDR3 DNA sequence: TGTGCCAGCAGTTTTAGGGACCTCTCCTACGAGCAGTACTTC. Its protein product is CASSFRDLSYEQYF.

The table lists this clone with a count of one. The chain carries TRBV19 and TRBJ1-5; TRBD1 might be the D (5 bases). Trimming took off 8 bases at V and 5 bases at J, with 16 bases between the two ends. CDR3 length: 14 amino acids. CDR1 and CDR2 from the germline V gene are LNHDA and SQIVND (reference sequence). CDR3 amino acids: CASGRDFVYQPQHF. The CDR3 DNA follows: TGTGCCAGTGGCCGGGACTTCGTTTATCAGCCCCAGCATTTT. The full variable domain, in which reference TRBV19 and TRBJ1-5 provide the parts outside the CDR3, is DGGITQSPKYLFRKEGQNVTLSCEQNLNHDAMYWYRQDPGQGLRLIYYSQIVNDFQKGDIAEGYSVSREKKESFPLTVTSAQKNPTAFYLCASGRDFVYQPQHFGDGTRLSIL.

This chain links TRBV11-2 with TRBJ2-1, with D perhaps given as TRBD1 or TRBD2 (5 bases each). Trimming took 1 base from V and 5 from J, leaving 12 bases between them. CDR3 length equals 15 residues. Germline CDR1 and CDR2: SGHAT and FQNNGV. This chain's CDR3 is CASSLGSGPNNEQFF. CDR3 coding DNA: TGTGCCAGCAGCTTAGGTTCGGGGCCCAACAATGAGCAGTTCTTC.

This rearrangement joins TRBV6-5 to TRBJ1-1; 10 positions match TRBD1. Trimming took 4 bases from V and 2 from J; bases not matched to a gene: 4. The CDR3 runs to 15 residues. Germline assignment: CDR1 MNHEY and CDR2 SVGAGI. Written as DNA, the CDR3 is TGTGCCAGCAGTTTGACAGGGGGCCGAAACACTGAAGCTTTCTTT. Translation gives CASSLTGGRNTEAFF.

The V gene is TRBV5-7, the J gene TRBJ2-4; 7 bases are a match to TRBD1. TRBV5-7 is noted as an ORF with a role that remains uncertain. CDR3 length equals 13 residues. The V gene end was trimmed by 2 bases and the J gene end by 5 bases; junction bases not matched to a gene: 1. This chain's CDR3 is CASSLTGENIQYF. The CDR3 coding sequence is TGTGCCAGCAGCTTAACAGGGGAAAACATTCAGTACTTC.

This chain uses TRBV5-1 with TRBJ2-5; no clear D gene. Trimming removed 4 bases from V and 5 bases from J, with 12 bases in between. Germline V gene lookup returns CDR1 SGHRS and CDR2 YFSETQ. The CDR3 runs to 13 residues. Here the CDR3 reads CASSLWDGETQYF. CDR3 coding DNA: TGCGCCAGCAGCCTATGGGATGGGGAGACCCAGTACTTC. The whole variable domain, filled in from reference TRBV5-1 and TRBJ2-5, reads KAGVTQTPRYLIKTRGQQVTLSCSPISGHRSVSWYQQTPGQGLQFLFEYFSETQRNKGNFPGRFSGRQFSNSRSEMNVSTLELGDSALYLCASSLWDGETQYFGPGTRLLVL.

This chain joins TRBV7-8 and TRBJ1-1; weak D call: TRBD1 (6 bases). Per the germline V gene, CDR1 is SGHVS and CDR2 is FQNEAQ. CDR3 length equals 15 residues. The germline V and J ends were trimmed by 4 bases and 1 base, with 13 bases remaining between them. CDR3 region: CASSSQTGENTEAFF. CDR3 nucleotide sequence: TGTGCCAGCAGCTCTCAGACAGGTGAGAACACTGAAGCTTTCTTT.

A remark on this clone: Mismatch with germline at one junction end may stem from a read error. The rearrangement uses TRBV7-7 and TRBJ2-3, with D hard to call. CDR3 length: 17 residues. CDR1 and CDR2 (germline): SSHAT, FNYEAQ (reference sequence). The CDR3 region has the DNA TGTGCTAGCAGCTTAGTCACAGCCTTAAGCCCCACAGATACGCAGTATTTT. Its protein is CASSLVTALSPTDTQYF.